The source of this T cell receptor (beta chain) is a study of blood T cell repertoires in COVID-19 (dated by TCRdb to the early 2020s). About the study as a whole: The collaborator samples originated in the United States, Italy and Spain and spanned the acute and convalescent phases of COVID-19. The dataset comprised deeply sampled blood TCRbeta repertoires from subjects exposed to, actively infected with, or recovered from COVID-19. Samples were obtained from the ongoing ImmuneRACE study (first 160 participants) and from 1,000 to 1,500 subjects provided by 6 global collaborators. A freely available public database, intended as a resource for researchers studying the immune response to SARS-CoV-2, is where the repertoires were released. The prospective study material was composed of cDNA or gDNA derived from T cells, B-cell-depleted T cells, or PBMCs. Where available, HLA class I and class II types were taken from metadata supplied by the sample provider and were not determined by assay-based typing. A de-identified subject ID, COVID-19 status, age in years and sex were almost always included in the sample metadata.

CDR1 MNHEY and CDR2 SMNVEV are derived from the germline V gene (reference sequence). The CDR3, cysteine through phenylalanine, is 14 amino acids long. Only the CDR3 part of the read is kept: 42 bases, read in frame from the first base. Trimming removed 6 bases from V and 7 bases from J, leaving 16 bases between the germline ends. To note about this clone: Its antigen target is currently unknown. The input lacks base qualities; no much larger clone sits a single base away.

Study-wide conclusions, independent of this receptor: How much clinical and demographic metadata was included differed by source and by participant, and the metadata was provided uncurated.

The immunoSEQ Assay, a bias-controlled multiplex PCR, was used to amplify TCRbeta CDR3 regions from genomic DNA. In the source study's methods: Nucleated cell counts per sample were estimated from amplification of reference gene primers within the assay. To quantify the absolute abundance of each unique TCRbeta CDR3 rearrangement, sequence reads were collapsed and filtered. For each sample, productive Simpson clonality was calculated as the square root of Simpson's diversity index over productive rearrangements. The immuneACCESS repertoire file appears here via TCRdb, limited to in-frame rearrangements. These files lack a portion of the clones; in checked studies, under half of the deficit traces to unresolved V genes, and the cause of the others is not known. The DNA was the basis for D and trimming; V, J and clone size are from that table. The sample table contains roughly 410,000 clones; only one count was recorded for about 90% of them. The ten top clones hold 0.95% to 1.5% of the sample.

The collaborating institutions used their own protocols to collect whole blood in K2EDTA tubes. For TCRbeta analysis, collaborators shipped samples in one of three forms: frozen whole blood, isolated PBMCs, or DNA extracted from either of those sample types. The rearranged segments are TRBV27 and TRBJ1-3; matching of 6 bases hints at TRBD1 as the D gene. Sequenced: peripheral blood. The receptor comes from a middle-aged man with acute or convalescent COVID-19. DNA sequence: TGTGCCAGCAGCCCGGACAGTTGGGTGAACACCATATATTTT. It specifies CASSPDSWVNTIYF.